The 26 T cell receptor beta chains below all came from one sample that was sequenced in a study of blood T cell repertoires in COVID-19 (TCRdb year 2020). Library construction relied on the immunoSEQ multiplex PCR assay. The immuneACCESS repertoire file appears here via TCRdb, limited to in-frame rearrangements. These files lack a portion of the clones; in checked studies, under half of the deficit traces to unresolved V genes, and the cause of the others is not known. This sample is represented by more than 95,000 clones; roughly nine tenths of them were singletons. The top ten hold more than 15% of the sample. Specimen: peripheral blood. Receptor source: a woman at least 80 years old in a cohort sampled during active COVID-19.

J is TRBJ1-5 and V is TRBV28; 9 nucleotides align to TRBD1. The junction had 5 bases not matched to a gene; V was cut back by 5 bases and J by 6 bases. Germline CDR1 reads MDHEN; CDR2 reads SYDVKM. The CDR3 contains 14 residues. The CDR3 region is CASSPGTGRQPQHF. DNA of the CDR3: TGTGCCAGCAGTCCAGGGACAGGGCGTCAGCCCCAGCATTTT. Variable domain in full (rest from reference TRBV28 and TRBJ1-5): DVKVTQSSRYLVKRTGEKVFLECVQDMDHENMFWYRQDPGLGLRLIYFSYDVKMKEKGDIPEGYSVSREKKERFSLILESASTNQTSMYLCASSPGTGRQPQHFGDGTRLSIL.

The CDR3 is CATRDSMQYGYTF. In DNA, the CDR3 is TGTGCCACCCGGGACAGTATGCAGTATGGCTACACCTTC. The chain joins TRBV3-1 (or the pseudogene TRBV3-2) to TRBJ1-2; 7 bases are shared with TRBD1. Per the germline V gene, CDR1 is LGHDT and CDR2 is YNNKEL (reference sequence). Trimming took 10 bases from V and 5 from J; bases not matched to a gene: 10. The CDR3 is made up of 13 amino acids.

In nucleotides, the CDR3 is TGTGCCAGCAGTGAAACAGGGATCATGAACACTGAAGCTTTCTTT. It translates to CASSETGIMNTEAFF. The chain recombines TRBV25-1 with TRBJ1-1; perhaps TRBD1 as D (6 bases). The CDR3 totals 15 residues. Trimming took off 2 bases at V and 0 bases at J, with 10 bases between the two ends. The germline V gene has CDR1 MGHDK and CDR2 SYGVNS. The whole variable domain, remainder taken from reference TRBV25-1 and TRBJ1-1, is EADIYQTPRYLVIGTGKKITLECSQTMGHDKMYWYQQDPGMELHLIHYSYGVNSTEKGDLSSESTVSRIRTEHFPLTLESARPSHTSQYLCASSETGIMNTEAFFGQGTRLTVV.

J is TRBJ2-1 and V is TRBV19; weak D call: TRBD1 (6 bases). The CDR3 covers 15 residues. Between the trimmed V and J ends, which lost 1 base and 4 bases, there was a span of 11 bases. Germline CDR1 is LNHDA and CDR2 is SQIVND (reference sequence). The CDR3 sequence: CASSIAGTLYNEQFF. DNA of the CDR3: TGTGCCAGTAGTATAGCGGGGACACTTTACAATGAGCAGTTCTTC.

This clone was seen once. The DNA for the CDR3 is TGTGCCAGCAGTCGGACCGGGACAGAGGCTAAGCAGTACTTC. This gives the protein CASSRTGTEAKQYF. The V and J genes are TRBV6-2 or TRBV6-3 and TRBJ2-7; 7 bases align to TRBD1. The CDR3 contains 14 residues. Trimming removed 5 bases from V and 8 bases from J; junction bases left unmatched: 12. Germline loops: CDR1 MNHEY, CDR2 SVGEGT.

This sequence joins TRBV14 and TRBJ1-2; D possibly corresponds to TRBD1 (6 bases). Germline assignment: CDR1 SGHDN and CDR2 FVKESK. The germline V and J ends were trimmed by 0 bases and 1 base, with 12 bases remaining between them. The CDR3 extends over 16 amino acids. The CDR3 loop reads CASSQDHTGINYGYTF. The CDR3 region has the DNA TGTGCCAGCAGCCAAGATCACACAGGGATTAACTATGGCTACACCTTC.

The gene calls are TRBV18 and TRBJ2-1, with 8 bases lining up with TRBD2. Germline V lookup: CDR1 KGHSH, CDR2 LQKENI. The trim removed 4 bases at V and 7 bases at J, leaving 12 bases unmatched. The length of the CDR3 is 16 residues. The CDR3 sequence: CASSHQRRGAGNEQFF. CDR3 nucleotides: TGTGCCAGCTCACACCAACGGCGGGGGGCCGGAAATGAGCAGTTCTTC.

The CDR3 is CAISEAGQGTTEAFF. In nucleotides, the CDR3 is TGTGCCATCAGTGAAGCGGGACAGGGGACCACTGAAGCTTTCTTT. The rearrangement joins TRBV10-3 to TRBJ1-1; 10 positions agree with TRBD1. The CDR3 covers 15 residues. V gave up 3 bases and J gave up 4 bases; unmatched junction bases: 5. Germline V lookup: CDR1 ENHRY, CDR2 SYGVKD.

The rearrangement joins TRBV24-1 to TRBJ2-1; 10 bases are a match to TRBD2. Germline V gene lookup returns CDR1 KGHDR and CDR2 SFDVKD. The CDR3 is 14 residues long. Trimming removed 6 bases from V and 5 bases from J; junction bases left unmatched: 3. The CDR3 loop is CATSSGGVDNEQFF. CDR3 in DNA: TGTGCCACCAGTAGCGGGGGGGTGGACAATGAGCAGTTCTTC.

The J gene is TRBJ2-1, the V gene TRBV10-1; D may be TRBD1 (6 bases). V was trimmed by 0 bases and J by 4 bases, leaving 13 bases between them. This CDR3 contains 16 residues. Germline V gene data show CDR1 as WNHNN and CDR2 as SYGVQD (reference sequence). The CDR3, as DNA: TGCGCCAGCAGTGAGTCGGGTCAGGGGAAGTACAATGAGCAGTTCTTC. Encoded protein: CASSESGQGKYNEQFF.

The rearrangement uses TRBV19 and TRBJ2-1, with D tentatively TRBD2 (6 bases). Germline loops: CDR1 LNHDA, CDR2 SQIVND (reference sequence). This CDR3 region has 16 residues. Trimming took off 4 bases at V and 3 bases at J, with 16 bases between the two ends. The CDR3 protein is CASSKSVAARYNEQFF. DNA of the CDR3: TGTGCCAGTAGTAAGTCCGTAGCGGCCCGCTACAATGAGCAGTTCTTC.

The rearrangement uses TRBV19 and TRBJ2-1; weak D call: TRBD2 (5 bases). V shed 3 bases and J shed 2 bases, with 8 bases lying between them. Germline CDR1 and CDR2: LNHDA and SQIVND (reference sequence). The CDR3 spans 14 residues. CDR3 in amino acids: CASSIGGPYNEQFF. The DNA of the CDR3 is TGTGCCAGTAGTATTGGAGGCCCCTACAATGAGCAGTTCTTC.

The CDR3 DNA reads TGTGCCAGCAGTCCCGGGGGGGCAGATTCACCCCTCCACTTT. Its protein is CASSPGGADSPLHF. This rearrangement joins TRBV3-1 (or the pseudogene TRBV3-2) to TRBJ1-6; TRBD1 might be the D (6 bases). Germline values: CDR1 LGHDT, CDR2 YNNKEL (reference sequence). The CDR3 is 14 amino acids. V was cut by 6 bases and J by 8 bases, with 14 bases left in between.

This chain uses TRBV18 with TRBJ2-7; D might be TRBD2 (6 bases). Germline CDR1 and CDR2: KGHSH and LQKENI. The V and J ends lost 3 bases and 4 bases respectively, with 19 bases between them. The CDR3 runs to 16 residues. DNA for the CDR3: TGTGCCAGCTCACCTGTGGGGGGTACTGAACCTTACGAGCAGTACTTC. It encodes CASSPVGGTEPYEQYF.

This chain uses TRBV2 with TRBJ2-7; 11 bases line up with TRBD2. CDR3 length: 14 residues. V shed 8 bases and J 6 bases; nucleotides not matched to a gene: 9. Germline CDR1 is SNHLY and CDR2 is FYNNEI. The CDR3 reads CASQGTSGLSEQYF. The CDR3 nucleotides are TGTGCCAGCCAAGGGACTAGCGGCCTGTCCGAGCAGTACTTC.

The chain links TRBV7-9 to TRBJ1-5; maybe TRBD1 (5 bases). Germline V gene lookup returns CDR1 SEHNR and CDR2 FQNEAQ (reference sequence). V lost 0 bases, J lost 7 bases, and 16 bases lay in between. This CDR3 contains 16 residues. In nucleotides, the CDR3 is TGTGCCAGCAGCTTAGCTGGGGCTCACGAGCAGCAGCCCCAGCATTTT. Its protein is CASSLAGAHEQQPQHF.

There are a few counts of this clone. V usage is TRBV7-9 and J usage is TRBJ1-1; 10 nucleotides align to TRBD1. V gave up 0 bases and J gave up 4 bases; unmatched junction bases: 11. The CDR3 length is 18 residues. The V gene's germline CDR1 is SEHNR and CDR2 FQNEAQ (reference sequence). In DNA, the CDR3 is TGTGCCAGCAGCTTAGCGCTTACGGGACAGGGGACCCGCACTGAAGCTTTCTTT. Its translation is CASSLALTGQGTRTEAFF. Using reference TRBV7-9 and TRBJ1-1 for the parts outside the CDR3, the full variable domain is DTGVSQNPRHKITKRGQNVTFRCDPISEHNRLYWYRQTLGQGPEFLTYFQNEAQLEKSRLLSDRFSAERPKGSFSTLEIQRTEQGDSAMYLCASSLALTGQGTRTEAFFGQGTRLTVV.

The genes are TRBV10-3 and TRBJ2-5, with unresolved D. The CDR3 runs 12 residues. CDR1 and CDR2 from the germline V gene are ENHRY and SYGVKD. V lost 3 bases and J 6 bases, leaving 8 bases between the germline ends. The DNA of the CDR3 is TGTGCCATCAGTGAAGTCGAGAAGACCCAGTACTTC. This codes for CAISEVEKTQYF.

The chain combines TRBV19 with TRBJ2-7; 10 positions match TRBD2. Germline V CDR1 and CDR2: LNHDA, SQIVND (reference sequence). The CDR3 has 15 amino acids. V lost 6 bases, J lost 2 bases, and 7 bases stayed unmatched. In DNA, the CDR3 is TGTGCCAGTAGCCCCGGGAGCGGGAGGGCCTACGAGCAGTACTTC. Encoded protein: CASSPGSGRAYEQYF.

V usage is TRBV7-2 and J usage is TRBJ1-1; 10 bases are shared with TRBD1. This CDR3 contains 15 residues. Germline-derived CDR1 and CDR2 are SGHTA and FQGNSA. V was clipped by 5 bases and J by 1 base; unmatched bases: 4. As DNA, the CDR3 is TGTGCCAGCAGCACGCGGACAGGGGGGAACACTGAAGCTTTCTTT. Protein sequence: CASSTRTGGNTEAFF.

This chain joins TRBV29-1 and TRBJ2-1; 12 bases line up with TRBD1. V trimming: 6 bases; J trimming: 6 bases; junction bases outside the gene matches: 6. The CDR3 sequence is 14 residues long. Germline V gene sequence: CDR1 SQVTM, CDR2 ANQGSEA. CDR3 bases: TGCAGCGTCGATGGGACAGGGGGCGTCAATGAGCAGTTCTTC. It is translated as CSVDGTGGVNEQFF.

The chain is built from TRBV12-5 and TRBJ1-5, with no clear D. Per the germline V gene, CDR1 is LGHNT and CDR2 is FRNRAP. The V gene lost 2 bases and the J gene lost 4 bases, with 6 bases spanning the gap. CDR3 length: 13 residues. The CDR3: CASGLNRNQPQHF. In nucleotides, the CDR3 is TGTGCTAGTGGTTTGAACAGAAATCAGCCCCAGCATTTT.

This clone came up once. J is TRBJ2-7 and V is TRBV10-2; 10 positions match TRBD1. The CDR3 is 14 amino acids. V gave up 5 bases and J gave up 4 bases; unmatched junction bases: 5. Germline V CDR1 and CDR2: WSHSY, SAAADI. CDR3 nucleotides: TGCGCCAGCAGTCAGACAGGGGGCAGGTACGAGCAGTACTTC. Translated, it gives CASSQTGGRYEQYF.

CDR3 nucleotide sequence: TGTGCCAGTAGTACACAGGGTGCCGAGCAGTACTTC. Amino acid sequence: CASSTQGAEQYF. V gene TRBV19 combines with J gene TRBJ2-7, with D tentatively TRBD1 (6 bases). Trimming stripped 4 bases from V and 6 bases from J, with 10 bases between. Germline assignment: CDR1 LNHDA and CDR2 SQIVND (reference sequence). The CDR3 consists of 12 residues.

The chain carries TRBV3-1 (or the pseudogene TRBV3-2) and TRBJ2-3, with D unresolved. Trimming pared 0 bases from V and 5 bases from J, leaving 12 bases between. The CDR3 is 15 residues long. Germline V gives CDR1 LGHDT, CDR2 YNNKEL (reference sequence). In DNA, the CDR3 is TGTGCCAGCAGCCAAGATCTTCTGCCCGGAGATACGCAGTATTTT. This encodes CASSQDLLPGDTQYF.

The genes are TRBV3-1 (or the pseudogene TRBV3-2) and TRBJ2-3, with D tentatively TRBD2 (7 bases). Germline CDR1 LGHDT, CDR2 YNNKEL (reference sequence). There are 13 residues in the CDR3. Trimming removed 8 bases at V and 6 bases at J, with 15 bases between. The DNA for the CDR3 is TGTGCCAGCCGCCTGGGAGGGGGGGATACGCAGTATTTT. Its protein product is CASRLGGGDTQYF.